The rows below give T cell receptor beta chains drawn from one sample of a study of technical replicates of blood from several donors. Assay: immunoSEQ multiplex PCR; the TCRdb copy retains only in-frame clones and omits some. Here the sample spans 75,000 to 95,000 clones, about 95% being singletons. Input material: T cells isolated from PBMCs. All receptors derive from a human donor in good health. Both conserved end residues are part of each CDR3. The D gene is left open where the match is weak. Expanded clones are given a class, and other clones once, few, many or no size at all.

d_call,clone_size,v_call,j_call,cdr3_aa,cdr3_nt
TRBD2,NA,TRBV15,TRBJ2-1,CATSRDRGLAGNEQFF,TGTGCCACCAGCAGAGATAGGGGACTAGCCGGCAATGAGCAGTTCTTC
TRBD2,NA,TRBV11-2,TRBJ2-3,CASSLVQLAGGTDTQYF,TGTGCCAGCAGCTTAGTTCAACTAGCGGGAGGTACAGATACGCAGTATTTT
NA,NA,TRBV25-1,TRBJ1-1,CASIGSGIGMGTEAFF,TGTGCCAGCATTGGTAGCGGGATCGGGATGGGAACTGAAGCTTTCTTT
NA,NA,TRBV12-5,TRBJ2-7,CASGLVSGQSYEQYF,TGTGCTAGTGGTTTGGTATCCGGACAGTCCTACGAGCAGTACTTC
NA,NA,TRBV6-1,TRBJ1-5,CASSEAGQYNQPQHF,TGTGCCAGCAGTGAAGCAGGACAGTACAATCAGCCCCAGCATTTT
TRBD1,NA,TRBV15,TRBJ1-5,CATSRDAQGSTQPQHF,TGTGCCACCAGCAGAGACGCACAGGGGTCCACTCAGCCCCAGCATTTT
TRBD1,NA,TRBV11-3,TRBJ2-1,CASSPGQDRYNEQFF,TGTGCCAGCAGCCCTGGACAGGACAGATACAATGAGCAGTTCTTC
NA,NA,TRBV9,TRBJ2-7,CASSVAHDSYEQYF,TGTGCCAGCAGCGTAGCTCACGACAGTTACGAGCAGTACTTC
TRBD1,NA,TRBV7-6,TRBJ1-1,CASSLTTGTGNTEAFF,TGTGCCAGCAGCCTTACTACCGGGACAGGGAACACTGAAGCTTTCTTT
NA,NA,TRBV28,TRBJ1-1,CASSLNPLMNTEAFF,TGTGCCAGCAGTTTAAACCCGCTAATGAACACTGAAGCTTTCTTT
NA,NA,TRBV10-1,TRBJ1-2,CASSESTVSGYGYTF,TGCGCCAGCAGTGAGTCGACGGTCAGCGGGTATGGCTACACCTTC
NA,NA,TRBV6-1,TRBJ2-1,CASAGTSSYNEQFF,TGTGCCAGCGCCGGGACATCCTCCTACAATGAGCAGTTCTTC
TRBD2,NA,TRBV5-5,TRBJ2-3,CASRTSGGLRGTDTQYF,TGTGCCAGCAGGACTAGCGGGGGACTTCGTGGCACAGATACGCAGTATTTT
NA,NA,TRBV6-5,TRBJ1-2,CASRSSGLDGYTF,TGTGCCAGCAGGTCCTCAGGGCTTGATGGCTACACCTTC
NA,NA,TRBV7-9,TRBJ1-2,CASSSIRSQEIPGSGGYTF,TGTGCCAGCAGCTCCATTAGAAGTCAGGAGATCCCAGGGTCCGGCGGCTACACCTTC
NA,once,TRBV19,TRBJ2-7,CASSSDRKTQPFYEQYF,TGTGCCAGTAGTTCAGACAGGAAAACTCAACCTTTCTACGAGCAGTACTTC
NA,NA,TRBV18,TRBJ2-7,CASSPSARPVRKQYF,TGTGCCAGCTCACCGTCGGCTAGACCGGTTCGCAAGCAGTACTTC
TRBD1,NA,TRBV4-1,TRBJ1-1,CASSQETGGGLTEAFF,TGCGCCAGCAGCCAGGAGACAGGGGGAGGGCTCACTGAAGCTTTCTTT
NA,NA,TRBV5-1,TRBJ2-7,CASSLVEGAGYEQYF,TGCGCCAGCAGCTTGGTGGAGGGCGCGGGTTACGAGCAGTACTTC
TRBD2,NA,TRBV19,TRBJ2-1,CASSIKRGNEQFF,TGTGCCAGTAGTATAAAGCGGGGCAATGAGCAGTTCTTC
NA,NA,TRBV15,TRBJ2-1,CATNYRSYNEQFF,TGTGCCACCAACTACCGGTCTTACAATGAGCAGTTCTTC
NA,NA,TRBV29-1,TRBJ2-5,CSVHKETQYF,TGCAGCGTTCACAAAGAGACCCAGTACTTC
NA,NA,TRBV2,TRBJ2-7,CASSDWGVRREQYF,TGTGCCAGCAGTGACTGGGGGGTGCGTCGGGAGCAGTACTTC
TRBD1,NA,TRBV2,TRBJ1-1,CASRTGGYNTEAFF,TGTGCCAGCAGGACAGGGGGATACAACACTGAAGCTTTCTTT
TRBD2,NA,TRBV7-9,TRBJ2-5,CAIGLAGGPEEETQYF,TGTGCCATCGGGCTAGCGGGAGGGCCGGAGGAAGAGACCCAGTACTTC
NA,NA,TRBV4-1,TRBJ2-2,CASSTGGPGLTQSTGELFF,TGCGCCAGCAGTACAGGAGGGCCCGGGCTTACACAGAGTACCGGGGAGCTGTTTTTT
NA,NA,TRBV15,TRBJ2-1,CATSSPGAASYNEQFF,TGTGCCACCAGCAGCCCTGGGGCCGCCTCCTACAATGAGCAGTTCTTC